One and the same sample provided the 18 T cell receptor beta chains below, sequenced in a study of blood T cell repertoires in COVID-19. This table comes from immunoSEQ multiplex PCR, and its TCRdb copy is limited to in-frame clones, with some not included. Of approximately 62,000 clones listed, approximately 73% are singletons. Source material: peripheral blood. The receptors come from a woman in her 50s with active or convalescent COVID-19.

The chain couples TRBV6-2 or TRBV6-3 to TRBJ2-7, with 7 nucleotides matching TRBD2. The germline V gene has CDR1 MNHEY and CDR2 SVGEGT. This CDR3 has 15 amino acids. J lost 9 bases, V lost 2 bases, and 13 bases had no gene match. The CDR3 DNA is TGTGCCAGCAGTTACCAGAGCGTGCGGGAGTTAAGGCAGTACTTC. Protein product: CASSYQSVRELRQYF.

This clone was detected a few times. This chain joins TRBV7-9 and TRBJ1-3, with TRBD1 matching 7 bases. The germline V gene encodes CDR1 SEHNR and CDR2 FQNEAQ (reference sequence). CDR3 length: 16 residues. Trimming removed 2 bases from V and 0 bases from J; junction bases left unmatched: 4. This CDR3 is CASSLSGQISGNTIYF. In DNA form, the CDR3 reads TGTGCCAGCAGCTTATCGGGACAGATCTCTGGAAACACCATATATTTT. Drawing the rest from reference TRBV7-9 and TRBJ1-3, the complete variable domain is DTGVSQNPRHKITKRGQNVTFRCDPISEHNRLYWYRQTLGQGPEFLTYFQNEAQLEKSRLLSDRFSAERPKGSFSTLEIQRTEQGDSAMYLCASSLSGQISGNTIYFGEGSWLTVV.

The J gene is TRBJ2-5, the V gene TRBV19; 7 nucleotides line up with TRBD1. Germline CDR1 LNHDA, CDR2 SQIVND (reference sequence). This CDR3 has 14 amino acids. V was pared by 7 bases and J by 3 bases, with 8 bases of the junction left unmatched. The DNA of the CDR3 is TGTGCCAGTACTCCGACAGGGCGAGAAGAGACCCAGTACTTC. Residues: CASTPTGREETQYF.

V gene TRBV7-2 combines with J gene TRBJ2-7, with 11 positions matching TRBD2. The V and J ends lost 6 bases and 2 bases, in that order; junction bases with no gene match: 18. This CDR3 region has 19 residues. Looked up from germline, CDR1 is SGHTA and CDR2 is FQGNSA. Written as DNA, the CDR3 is TGTGCCAGCAGTTTTCTCTGGGTCCCGGGACTAGCGGCTACCTACGAGCAGTACTTC. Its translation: CASSFLWVPGLAATYEQYF.

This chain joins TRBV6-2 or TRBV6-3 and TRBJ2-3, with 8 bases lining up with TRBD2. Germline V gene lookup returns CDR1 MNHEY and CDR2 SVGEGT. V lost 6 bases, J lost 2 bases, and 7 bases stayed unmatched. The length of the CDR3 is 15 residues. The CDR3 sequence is CASSRRLASTDTQYF. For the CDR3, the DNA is TGTGCCAGCAGCCGCAGACTAGCGTCCACAGATACGCAGTATTTT.

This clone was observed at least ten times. CDR3 nucleotide sequence: TGTGCCAGCAGTGGGGGGACAGGGGAGTACTTC. This codes for CASSGGTGEYF. The gene calls are TRBV25-1 and TRBJ2-4; 10 nucleotides align to TRBD1. CDR1 is MGHDK, CDR2 SYGVNS, per germline. After removal of 4 bases from V and 14 bases from J, the junction contained 2 bases not matched to a gene. The CDR3 covers 11 residues.

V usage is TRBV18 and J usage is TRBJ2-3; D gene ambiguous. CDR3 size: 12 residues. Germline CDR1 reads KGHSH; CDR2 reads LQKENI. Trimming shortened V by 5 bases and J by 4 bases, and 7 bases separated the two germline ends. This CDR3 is CASSGRSDTQYF. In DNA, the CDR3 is TGTGCCAGCTCAGGGCGCTCAGATACGCAGTATTTT.

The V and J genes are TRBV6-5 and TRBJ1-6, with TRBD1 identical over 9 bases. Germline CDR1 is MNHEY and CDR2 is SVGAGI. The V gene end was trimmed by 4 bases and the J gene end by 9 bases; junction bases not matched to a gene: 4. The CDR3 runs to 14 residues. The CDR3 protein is CASSSGTGTSPLHF. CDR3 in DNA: TGTGCCAGCAGTTCCGGGACAGGGACTTCACCCCTCCACTTT.

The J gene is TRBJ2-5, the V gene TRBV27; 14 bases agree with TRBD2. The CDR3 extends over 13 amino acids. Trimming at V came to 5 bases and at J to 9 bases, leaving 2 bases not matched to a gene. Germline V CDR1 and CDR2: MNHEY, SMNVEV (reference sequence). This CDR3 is CASSTGLAGAQYF. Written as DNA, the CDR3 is TGTGCCAGCAGTACGGGACTAGCGGGAGCCCAGTACTTC.

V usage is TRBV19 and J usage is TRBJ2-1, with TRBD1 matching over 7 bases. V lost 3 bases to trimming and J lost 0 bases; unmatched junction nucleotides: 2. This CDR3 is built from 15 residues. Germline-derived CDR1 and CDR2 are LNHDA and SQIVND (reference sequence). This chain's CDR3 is CASSMDRSSYNEQFF. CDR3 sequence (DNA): TGTGCCAGTAGTATGGACAGGAGCTCCTACAATGAGCAGTTCTTC.

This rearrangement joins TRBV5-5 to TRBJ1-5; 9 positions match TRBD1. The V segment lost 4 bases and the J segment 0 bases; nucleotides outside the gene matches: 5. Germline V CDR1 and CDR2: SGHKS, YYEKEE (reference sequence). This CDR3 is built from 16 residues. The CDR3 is CASSLTGGDSNQPQHF. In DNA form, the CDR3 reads TGTGCCAGCAGCCTCACAGGGGGCGATAGCAATCAGCCCCAGCATTTT.

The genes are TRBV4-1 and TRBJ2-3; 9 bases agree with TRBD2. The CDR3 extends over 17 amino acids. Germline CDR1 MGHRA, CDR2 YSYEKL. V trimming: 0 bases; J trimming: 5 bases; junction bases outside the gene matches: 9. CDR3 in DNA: TGCGCCAGCAGCCAAGAAGGTAGCGGGAGTTGGAAAGATACGCAGTATTTT. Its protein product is CASSQEGSGSWKDTQYF.

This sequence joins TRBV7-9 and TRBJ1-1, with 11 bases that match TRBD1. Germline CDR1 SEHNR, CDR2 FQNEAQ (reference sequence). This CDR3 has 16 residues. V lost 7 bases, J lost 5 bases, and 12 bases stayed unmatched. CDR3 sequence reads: CASTPGTGGGRTEAFF. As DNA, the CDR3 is TGTGCCAGCACCCCCGGGACAGGGGGAGGAAGAACTGAAGCTTTCTTT. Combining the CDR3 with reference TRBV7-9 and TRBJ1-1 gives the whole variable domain DTGVSQNPRHKITKRGQNVTFRCDPISEHNRLYWYRQTLGQGPEFLTYFQNEAQLEKSRLLSDRFSAERPKGSFSTLEIQRTEQGDSAMYLCASTPGTGGGRTEAFFGQGTRLTVV.

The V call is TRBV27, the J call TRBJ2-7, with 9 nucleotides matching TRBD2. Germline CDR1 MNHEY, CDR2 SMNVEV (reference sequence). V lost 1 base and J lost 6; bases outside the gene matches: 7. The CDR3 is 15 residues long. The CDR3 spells CASSLYAGGTAEQYF. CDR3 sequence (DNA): TGTGCCAGCAGTTTATATGCGGGGGGGACCGCCGAGCAGTACTTC.

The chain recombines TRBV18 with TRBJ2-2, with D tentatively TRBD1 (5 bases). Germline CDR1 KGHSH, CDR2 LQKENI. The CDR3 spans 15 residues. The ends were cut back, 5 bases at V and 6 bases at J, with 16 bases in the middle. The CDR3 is CASSTTVSVAGELFF. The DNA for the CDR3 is TGTGCCAGCTCAACGACAGTGTCCGTGGCCGGGGAGCTGTTTTTT.

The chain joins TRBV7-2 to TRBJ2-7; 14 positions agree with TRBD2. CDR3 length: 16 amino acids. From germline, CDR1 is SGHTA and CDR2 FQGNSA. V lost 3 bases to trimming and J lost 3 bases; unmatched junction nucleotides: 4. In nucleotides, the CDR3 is TGTGCCAGCAGCTTGCACGGGACTAGCGGGAGCTACGAGCAGTACTTC. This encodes CASSLHGTSGSYEQYF. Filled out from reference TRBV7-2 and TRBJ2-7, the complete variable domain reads GAGVSQSPSNKVTEKGKDVELRCDPISGHTALYWYRQSLGQGLEFLIYFQGNSAPDKSGLPSDRFSAERTGGSVSTLTIQRTQQEDSAVYLCASSLHGTSGSYEQYFGPGTRLTVT.

CDR3 protein: CASSWTLGPGTDTQYF. The CDR3, as DNA: TGTGCCAGCAGCTGGACTCTAGGCCCTGGCACAGATACGCAGTATTTT. This chain uses TRBV5-6 with TRBJ2-3; a possible D gene is TRBD2 (5 bases). CDR1 and CDR2 from the germline V gene are SGHDT and YYEEEE. This CDR3 region has 16 residues. V dropped 3 bases and J dropped 1 base, with 15 bases sitting between them.

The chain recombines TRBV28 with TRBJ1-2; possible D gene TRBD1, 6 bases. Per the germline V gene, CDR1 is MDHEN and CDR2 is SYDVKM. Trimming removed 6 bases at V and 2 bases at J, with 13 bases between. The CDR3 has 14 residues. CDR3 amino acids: CASRPPGANYGYTF. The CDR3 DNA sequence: TGTGCCAGCAGACCCCCAGGGGCCAACTATGGCTACACCTTC.